The entry below gives a single T cell receptor (beta chain) sequence along with its context. The antigen is unknown. The data derive from a study of T cell responses to AZD1222 COVID-19 vaccine. Profiled with immunoSEQ multiplex PCR; TCRdb holds only in-frame clones, not every one. Of 100,000 to 120,000 clones in the sample, 94% were seen once. Findings and caveats of the study: Reports say nearly half of spike-specific TCRs go after unmutated variant regions. Baseline serostatus was positive in only a handful of AZD1222 recipients. Females made up more of the donors, who were largely white British, and clonal diversity may have come out too low.

The CDR3 length is 11 residues. Between the trimmed V and J ends, which lost 8 bases and 6 bases, there was a span of 8 bases. Per the germline V gene, CDR1 is MNHEY and CDR2 is SVGAGI. This receptor was obtained from an adult who received the AZD1222 COVID-19 vaccine. The sample was peripheral blood, taken 28 days after the second AZD1222 dose. This chain uses TRBV6-5 with TRBJ1-5; D is undetermined. Here the CDR3 DNA reads TGTGCCAGCGGGGTTGGTCAGCCCCAGCATTTT. Translation gives CASGVGQPQHF.